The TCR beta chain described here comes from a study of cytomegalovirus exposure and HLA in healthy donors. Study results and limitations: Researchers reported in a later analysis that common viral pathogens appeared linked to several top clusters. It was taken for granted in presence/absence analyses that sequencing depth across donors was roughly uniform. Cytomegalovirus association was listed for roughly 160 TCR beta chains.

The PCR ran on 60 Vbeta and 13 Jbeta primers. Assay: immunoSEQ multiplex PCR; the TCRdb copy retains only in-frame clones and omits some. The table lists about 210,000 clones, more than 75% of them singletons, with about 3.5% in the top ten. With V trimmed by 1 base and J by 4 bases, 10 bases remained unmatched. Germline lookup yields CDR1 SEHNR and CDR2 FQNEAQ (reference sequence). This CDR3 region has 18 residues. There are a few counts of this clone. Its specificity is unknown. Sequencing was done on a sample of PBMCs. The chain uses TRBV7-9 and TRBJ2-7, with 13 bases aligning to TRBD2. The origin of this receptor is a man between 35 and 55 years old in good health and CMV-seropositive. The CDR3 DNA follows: TGTGCCAGCAGCTTAGGGACTAGCGGGAGCGTAGGACATTACGAGCAGTACTTC. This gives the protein CASSLGTSGSVGHYEQYF.